These T cell receptor beta chains were read from a single sample in a study of shared clonotypes between healthy human individuals. TCRdb's copy holds only in-frame clones and misses some; the assay was immunoSEQ multiplex PCR. The table lists roughly 2.6 million clones, 90% to 95% of them singletons. The specimen was naive CD4+ T cells sorted from blood. These receptors originate from a man between 18 and 29 years old in good health. The conserved cysteine and the conserved F or W are not part of the CDR3 here.

cdr3_aa	v_call
ASTIRGVTTGEQY	TRBV6-1
ASRTPGNYGYT	TRBV11-2
ASSLAGGVNSPLH	TRBV7-2
ASSVRGGTAIAYEQY	TRBV7-2
ATARAKETQY	TRBV28
ASMASGFPYEQY	TRBV19
ASSPSSGSYNEQF	TRBV7-8
AWGGGPWDEQY	TRBV30
ASSPGGQSTGELF	TRBV11-3
ASSLGQLGEAF	TRBV5-1
ASTEGVTYNSPLH	TRBV6-1
SAGSINEQF	TRBV20-1
ASSLWQENTEAF	TRBV7-2
ASNDRGHSPLH	TRBV19
AWTATGNTIY	TRBV30
ASSLDRKDSGNTIY	TRBV5-1
ATSRDSTEAF	TRBV15
ASSTAGTISYNEQF	TRBV5-4
AINQGGTEAF	TRBV10-3
ASKLHMNTEAF	TRBV7-3
ASSEWIQDLKLF	TRBV2
ASSSGEVKAPLH	TRBV6-5
ASKGEADTQY	TRBV2
ASSSRTGDYGYT	TRBV7-2
ASSLPTGQGAGYGYT	TRBV28
ASSPSNVDAF	TRBV18
ASSDGGWAGWTGNEQF	TRBV10-2
ASSPRQGSNEQY	TRBV5-5
ASKAFGDTGELF	TRBV6-5